This record concerns one T cell receptor (beta chain) sequence. Original analysis: Cell counts per sample came from amplifying reference gene primers. Using immunoSEQ multiplex PCR, the repertoire was profiled, and TCRdb retains in-frame clones only, with some absent. The DNA was the basis for D and trimming; V, J and clone size are from that table. The sample shows a few hundred thousand clones, roughly 86% of them seen only once. This entry is derived from a study of blood T cell repertoires in COVID-19. Overall study context: COVID-19 samples from acute and convalescent phases originated in the United States, Italy and Spain. T cells, B-cell-depleted T cells, or PBMCs supplied cDNA or gDNA.

CDR1 MNHEY and CDR2 SMNVEV come from the germline V gene (reference sequence). Trimming removed 5 bases from V and 1 base from J; junction bases left unmatched: 7. CDR3 length: 16 amino acids. Sequences were obtained from peripheral blood. The J gene is TRBJ1-4, the V gene TRBV27, with 7 bases matching TRBD1. The clonotype was recovered from a woman aged 45-60 years who had recovered from COVID-19. CDR3 in amino acids: CASSTSGGRTNEKLFF. Written as DNA, the CDR3 is TGTGCCAGCAGTACCTCAGGGGGGCGAACTAATGAAAAACTGTTTTTT.